The 21 T cell receptor beta chains listed next were all sequenced from one sample in a study of shared clonotypes between healthy human individuals. Data came from immunoSEQ multiplex PCR; TCRdb stores just in-frame clones and leaves some out. The table includes about 1.5 million clones, 95% to 99% detected once. Sequencing used naive CD4+ T cells sorted from blood. Stated subset: CD45RA+ positively selected. These receptors were obtained from a man in his thirties or forties in good health.

The chain links TRBV6-6 to TRBJ1-5; 7 bases fit TRBD1. With V trimmed by 3 bases and J by 4 bases, 9 bases remained unmatched. The CDR3 extends over 16 amino acids. Germline assignment: CDR1 MNHNY and CDR2 SVGAGI (reference sequence). CDR3 protein: CASSYSTGNGNQPQHF. CDR3 nucleotide sequence: TGTGCCAGCAGTTATTCGACAGGGAATGGGAATCAGCCCCAGCATTTT.

For the CDR3, the DNA is TGTGCCAGCTCCCCGGGTCGACAGCCGAATGAAAAACTGTTTTTT. Translated, it gives CASSPGRQPNEKLFF. The rearrangement joins TRBV18 to TRBJ1-4; tentative D call: TRBD1 (5 bases). Germline V gives CDR1 KGHSH, CDR2 LQKENI. Trimming cost V 6 bases and J 5 bases, with 16 bases left between them. The CDR3 runs to 15 residues.

This chain joins TRBV9 and TRBJ1-1, with D possibly TRBD1 on 5 matching bases. The CDR3 contains 14 residues. CDR1 and CDR2 from the germline V gene are SGDLS and YYNGEE. Trimming took off 4 bases at V and 7 bases at J, with 17 bases between the two ends. The chain's CDR3 is CASSPQTDRGEAFF. CDR3 sequence (DNA): TGTGCCAGCAGCCCCCAGACAGACCGGGGTGAAGCTTTCTTT.

The V call is TRBV9, the J call TRBJ1-1; D is undetermined. Germline values: CDR1 SGDLS, CDR2 YYNGEE. The CDR3 covers 12 residues. Trimming left V 3 bases short and J 5 bases short, with 8 bases between. CDR3 region: CASSAPRTEAFF. The CDR3 DNA reads TGTGCCAGCAGCGCCCCCAGGACTGAAGCTTTCTTT.

As DNA, the CDR3 is TGCGCCAGCAGCTTGGCTTCGGCAGAGCTATACGAGCAGTACTTC. This encodes CASSLASAELYEQYF. This chain uses TRBV5-1 with TRBJ2-7; no reliable D call. Trimming stripped 0 bases from V and 4 bases from J, with 14 bases between. Germline CDR1 and CDR2: SGHRS and YFSETQ. CDR3 size: 15 residues.

The chain recombines TRBV7-2 with TRBJ1-2; 11 nucleotides match TRBD1. V lost 2 bases, J lost 6 bases, and 5 bases stayed unmatched. Germline V gene sequence: CDR1 SGHTA, CDR2 FQGNSA. The CDR3 is 15 residues long. This chain's CDR3 is CASSLYGGQGDGYTF. The CDR3 DNA sequence: TGTGCCAGCAGCTTATATGGGGGACAGGGGGATGGCTACACCTTC.

The chain has TRBV23-1 and TRBJ2-1, with 7 bases matching TRBD2. TRBV23-1 is an ORF, and what it does is uncertain. The CDR3 length is 13 residues. The J segment lost 12 bases and the V segment lost 5 bases, leaving 10 bases of the junction unmatched. CDR3 sequence reads: CASSVVAGYRQFF. The CDR3 bases are TGCGCCAGCAGTGTCGTAGCGGGCTACCGGCAGTTCTTC.

With regard to this clone: Distinct nucleotide sequences in the sample also encode this CDR3. CDR3 sequence: CASSLAGLNYEQYF. CDR3 DNA sequence: TGTGCCAGCAGCTTAGCCGGACTAAACTACGAGCAGTACTTC. The V and J genes are TRBV7-2 and TRBJ2-7; TRBD2 is a possible D gene (6 bases). The CDR3 contains 14 residues. Germline V gene data show CDR1 as SGHTA and CDR2 as FQGNSA. Trimming took 0 bases from V and 3 from J, leaving 9 bases between them. Looking up the rest from reference TRBV7-2 and TRBJ2-7 gives the full variable domain: GAGVSQSPSNKVTEKGKDVELRCDPISGHTALYWYRQSLGQGLEFLIYFQGNSAPDKSGLPSDRFSAERTGGSVSTLTIQRTQQEDSAVYLCASSLAGLNYEQYFGPGTRLTVT.

The CDR3 DNA reads TGTGCCAGCAGCTTTCTTTTCGAGGACTCCGATACGCAGTATTTT. It is translated as CASSFLFEDSDTQYF. This chain joins TRBV28 and TRBJ2-3; tentative D call: TRBD2 (5 bases). Germline V gene lookup returns CDR1 MDHEN and CDR2 SYDVKM. This CDR3 has 15 residues. V was cut by 6 bases and J by 6 bases, with 19 bases left in between.

The chain employs TRBV5-4 and TRBJ2-1, with 9 bases aligning to TRBD1. This CDR3 has 16 residues. J gave up 8 bases and V 3 bases, and 12 bases lay outside the gene matches. The germline V gene encodes CDR1 SGHNT and CDR2 YYREEE (reference sequence). CDR3 amino acids: CASSSNPGTGYDEQFF. The DNA for the CDR3 is TGTGCCAGCAGCTCCAACCCCGGGACAGGGTACGATGAGCAGTTCTTC.

This clone was recorded once. Its ends do not fully match the called genes, so a read error is possible. The chain recombines TRBV6-1 with TRBJ2-7; 13 bases agree with TRBD2. This CDR3 comprises 13 residues. The V gene's germline CDR1 is MNHNS and CDR2 SASEGT. CDR3 region: CACRTSGSYEQYF. CDR3 sequence (DNA): TGTGCCTGCAGGACTAGCGGGAGCTACGAGCAGTACTTC.

The chain is built from TRBV4-3 and TRBJ2-3, with D possibly TRBD2 on 6 matching bases. In germline, CDR1 is LGHNA, CDR2 YSLEER. Trimming pared 1 base from V and 2 bases from J, leaving 16 bases between. The CDR3 is 17 amino acids. The CDR3 nucleotides are TGCGCCAGCAGCCAAGGCGAAGGACTATTTTCCACAGATACGCAGTATTTT. Protein sequence: CASSQGEGLFSTDTQYF.

Regarding this clone: The sample holds other DNA sequences that translate to the same CDR3. The chain combines TRBV5-1 with TRBJ2-3; D gene uncertain. The germline V gene has CDR1 SGHRS and CDR2 YFSETQ. Trimming cost V 0 bases and J 0 bases, with 8 bases left between them. There are 15 residues in the CDR3. DNA for the CDR3: TGCGCCAGCAGCTTGGCTGGCAGAAGCACAGATACGCAGTATTTT. Translated: CASSLAGRSTDTQYF.

The chain employs TRBV5-4 and TRBJ2-5; no clear D gene. Germline assignment: CDR1 SGHNT and CDR2 YYREEE (reference sequence). The V end lost 2 bases, the J end lost 4 bases, and 12 bases lay between the germline ends. The CDR3 runs to 14 residues. In DNA, the CDR3 is TGTGCCAGCAGCTTTAGTCGGGTTCCAGAGACCCAGTACTTC. Translated: CASSFSRVPETQYF.

This sequence joins TRBV10-3 and TRBJ2-7; D unresolved. The germline V gene encodes CDR1 ENHRY and CDR2 SYGVKD. The CDR3 sequence is 14 residues long. V lost 5 bases, J lost 2 bases, and 13 bases lay in between. The CDR3: CAISSRAQAYEQYF. CDR3 sequence (DNA): TGTGCCATCAGTTCAAGGGCCCAGGCCTACGAGCAGTACTTC.

The chain has TRBV5-1 and TRBJ2-3; the D is unclear. Germline CDR1 reads SGHRS; CDR2 reads YFSETQ. Deletions cut 0 bases from V and 5 bases from J, with 13 bases between. The CDR3 loop spans 15 amino acids. The CDR3 DNA reads TGCGCCAGCAGCTTGGTTGGCGGTTGGTTAGATACGCAGTATTTT. This gives the protein CASSLVGGWLDTQYF.

A single count supports this clone. Other DNA sequences within the sample encode an identical CDR3. The V call is TRBV18, the J call TRBJ1-5, with D unclear. The V end was cut by 1 base, the J end by 2 bases, with 6 bases between. The CDR3 covers 14 residues. The germline V gene has CDR1 KGHSH and CDR2 LQKENI. CDR3 protein: CASSPQGGNQPQHF. CDR3 nucleotide sequence: TGTGCCAGCTCACCACAGGGTGGCAATCAGCCCCAGCATTTT.

This chain joins TRBV11-3 and TRBJ2-1, with D perhaps matching TRBD1 (6 bases). Trimming cost V 5 bases and J 2 bases, with 10 bases left between them. This CDR3 has 14 amino acids. The germline V gene has CDR1 SGHNT and CDR2 YENEEA. CDR3 in amino acids: CASSARGTYNEQFF. The CDR3 coding sequence is TGTGCCAGCAGCGCTAGGGGGACCTACAATGAGCAGTTCTTC.

The gene calls are TRBV7-6 and TRBJ1-2, with no clear D. The CDR3 runs 15 residues. The V gene's germline CDR1 is SGHVS and CDR2 FNYEAQ. Trimming took 5 bases from V and 8 from J, leaving 21 bases between them. The CDR3 nucleotides are TGTGCCAGCAGCCCACGCCAACACCCGGTGAGGGGCTACACCTTC. Its translation is CASSPRQHPVRGYTF.

The chain uses TRBV2 and TRBJ1-5, with D unclear. V was clipped by 3 bases and J by 4 bases, with 10 bases between them. CDR1 is SNHLY and CDR2 is FYNNEI in the germline V gene. CDR3 length: 14 amino acids. The CDR3 region has the DNA TGTGCCAGCAGTGAGGTTGGGCTGAATCAGCCCCAGCATTTT. Its protein product is CASSEVGLNQPQHF. Full variable domain (outside the CDR3, taken from reference TRBV2 and TRBJ1-5): EPEVTQTPSHQVTQMGQEVILRCVPISNHLYFYWYRQILGQKVEFLVSFYNNEISEKSEIFDDQFSVERPDGSNFTLKIRSTKLEDSAMYFCASSEVGLNQPQHFGDGTRLSIL.

The chain has TRBV23-1 and TRBJ2-7; 8 bases align to TRBD2. TRBV23-1 counts as an open reading frame of uncertain function. V was clipped by 9 bases and J by 0 bases; unmatched bases: 1. The CDR3 has 12 amino acids. CDR3 sequence (DNA): TGCGCCAGAAGCGGGGGCTCCTACGAGCAGTACTTC. Translated: CARSGGSYEQYF.